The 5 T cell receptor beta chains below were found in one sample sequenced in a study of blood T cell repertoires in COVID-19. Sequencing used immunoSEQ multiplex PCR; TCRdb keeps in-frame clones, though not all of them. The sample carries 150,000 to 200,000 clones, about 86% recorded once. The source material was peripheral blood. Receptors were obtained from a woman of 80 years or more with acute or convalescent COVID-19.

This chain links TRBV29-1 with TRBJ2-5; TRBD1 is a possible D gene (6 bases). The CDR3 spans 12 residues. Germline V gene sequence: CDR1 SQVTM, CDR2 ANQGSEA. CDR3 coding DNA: TGCGGCGAGGGGGAGTTAAGGGGGACCCAGTACTTC. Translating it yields CGEGELRGTQYF.

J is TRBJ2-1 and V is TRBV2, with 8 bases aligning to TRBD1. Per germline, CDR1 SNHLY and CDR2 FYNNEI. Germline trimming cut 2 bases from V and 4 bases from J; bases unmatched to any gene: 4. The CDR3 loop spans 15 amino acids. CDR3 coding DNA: TGTGCCAGCAGTGAACAGGGGGCGGGATACAATGAGCAGTTCTTC. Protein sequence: CASSEQGAGYNEQFF.

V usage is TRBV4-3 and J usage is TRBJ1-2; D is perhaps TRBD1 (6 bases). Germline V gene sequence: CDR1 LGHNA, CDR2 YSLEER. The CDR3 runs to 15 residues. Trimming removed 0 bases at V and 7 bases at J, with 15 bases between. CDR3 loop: CASSQDRGRGSGYTF. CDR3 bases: TGCGCCAGCAGCCAAGATAGAGGCAGGGGAAGTGGCTACACCTTC.

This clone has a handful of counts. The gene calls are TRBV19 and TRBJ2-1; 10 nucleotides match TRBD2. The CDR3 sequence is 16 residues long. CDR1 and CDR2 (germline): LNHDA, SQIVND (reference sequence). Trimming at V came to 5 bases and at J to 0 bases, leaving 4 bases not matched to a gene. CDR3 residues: CASSPGLAPSYNEQFF. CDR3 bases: TGTGCCAGTAGTCCGGGACTAGCGCCCTCCTACAATGAGCAGTTCTTC.

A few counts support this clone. CDR3 in DNA: TGTGCCAGCAGTACCCGAGATTCACCCCTCCACTTT. It codes for CASSTRDSPLHF. V is TRBV27 and J is TRBJ1-6; D is unresolved. Germline values: CDR1 MNHEY, CDR2 SMNVEV (reference sequence). CDR3 length equals 12 residues. V lost 5 bases and J lost 8, with 7 bases in between.